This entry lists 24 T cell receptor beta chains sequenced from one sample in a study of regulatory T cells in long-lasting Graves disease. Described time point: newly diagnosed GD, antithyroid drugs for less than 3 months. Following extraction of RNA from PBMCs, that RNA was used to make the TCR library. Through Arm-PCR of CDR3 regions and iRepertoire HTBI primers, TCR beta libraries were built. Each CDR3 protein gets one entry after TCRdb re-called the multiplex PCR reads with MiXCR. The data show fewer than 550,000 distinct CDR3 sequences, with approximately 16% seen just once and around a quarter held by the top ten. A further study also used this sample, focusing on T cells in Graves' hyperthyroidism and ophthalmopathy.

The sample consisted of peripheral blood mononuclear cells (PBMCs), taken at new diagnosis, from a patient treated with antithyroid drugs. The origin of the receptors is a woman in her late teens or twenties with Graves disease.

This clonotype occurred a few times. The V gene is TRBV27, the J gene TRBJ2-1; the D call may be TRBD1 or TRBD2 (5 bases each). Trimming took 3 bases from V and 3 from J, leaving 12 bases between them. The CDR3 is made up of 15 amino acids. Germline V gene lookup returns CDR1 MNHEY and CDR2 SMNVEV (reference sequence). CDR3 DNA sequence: TGTGCCAGCAGTTTCGGGGCCTCTCGCTACAATGAGCAGTTCTTC. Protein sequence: CASSFGASRYNEQFF.

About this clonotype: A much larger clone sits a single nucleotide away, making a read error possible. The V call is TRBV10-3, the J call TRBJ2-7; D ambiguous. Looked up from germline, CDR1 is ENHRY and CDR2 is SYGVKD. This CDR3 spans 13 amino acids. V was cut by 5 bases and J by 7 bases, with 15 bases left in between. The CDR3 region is CAISLSSYNEQYF. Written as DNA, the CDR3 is TGTGCCATCAGTTTAAGCTCCTACAATGAGCAGTACTTC.

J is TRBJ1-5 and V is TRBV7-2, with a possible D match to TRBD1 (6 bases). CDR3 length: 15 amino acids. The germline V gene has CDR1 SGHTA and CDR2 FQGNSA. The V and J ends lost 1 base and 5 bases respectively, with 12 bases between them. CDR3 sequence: CASSLEWTAYQPQHF. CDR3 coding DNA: TGTGCCAGCAGCTTAGAATGGACAGCATATCAGCCCCAGCATTTT.

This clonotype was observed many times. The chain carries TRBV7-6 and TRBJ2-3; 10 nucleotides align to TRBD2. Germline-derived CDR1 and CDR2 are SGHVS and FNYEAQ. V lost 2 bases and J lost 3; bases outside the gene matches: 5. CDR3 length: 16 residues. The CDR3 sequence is CASSLLASGRTDTQYF. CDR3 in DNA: TGTGCCAGCAGCTTATTAGCTAGCGGGAGAACAGATACGCAGTATTTT.

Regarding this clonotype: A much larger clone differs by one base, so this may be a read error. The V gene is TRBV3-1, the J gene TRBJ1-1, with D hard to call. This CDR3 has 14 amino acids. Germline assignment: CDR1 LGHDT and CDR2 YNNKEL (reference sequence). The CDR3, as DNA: TGTGCCATCAGCCAAAGTTTGGACCCGGGTGAAGCTTTCTTT. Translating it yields CAISQSLDPGEAFF.

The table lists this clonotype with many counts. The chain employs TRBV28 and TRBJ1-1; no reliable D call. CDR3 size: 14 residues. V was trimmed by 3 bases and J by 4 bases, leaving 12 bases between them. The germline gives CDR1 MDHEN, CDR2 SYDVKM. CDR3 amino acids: CASSFAAPGTEAFF. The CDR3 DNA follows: TGTGCCAGCAGTTTCGCGGCGCCGGGCACTGAAGCTTTCTTT. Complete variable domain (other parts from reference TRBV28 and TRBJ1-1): DVKVTQSSRYLVKRTGEKVFLECVQDMDHENMFWYRQDPGLGLRLIYFSYDVKMKEKGDIPEGYSVSREKKERFSLILESASTNQTSMYLCASSFAAPGTEAFFGQGTRLTVV.

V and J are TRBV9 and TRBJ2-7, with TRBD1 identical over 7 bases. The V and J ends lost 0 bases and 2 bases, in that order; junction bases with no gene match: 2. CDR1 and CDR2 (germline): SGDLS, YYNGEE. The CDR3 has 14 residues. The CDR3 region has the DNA TGTGCCAGCAGCGTAGGGACAGGCCCCTACGAGCAGTACTTC. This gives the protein CASSVGTGPYEQYF.

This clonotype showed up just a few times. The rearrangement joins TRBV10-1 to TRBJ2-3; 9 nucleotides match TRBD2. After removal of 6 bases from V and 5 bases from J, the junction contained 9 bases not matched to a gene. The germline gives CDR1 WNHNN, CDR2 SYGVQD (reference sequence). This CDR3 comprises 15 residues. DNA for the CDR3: TGCGCCAGCAGCGGCGGGAGGGCCGGGGTAGATACGCAGTATTTT. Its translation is CASSGGRAGVDTQYF.

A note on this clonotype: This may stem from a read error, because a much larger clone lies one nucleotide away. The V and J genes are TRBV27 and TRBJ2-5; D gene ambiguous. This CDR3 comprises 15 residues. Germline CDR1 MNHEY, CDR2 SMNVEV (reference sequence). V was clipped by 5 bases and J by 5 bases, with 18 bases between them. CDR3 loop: CASSDSLLPLETQYF. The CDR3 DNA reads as TGTGCCAGCAGTGACTCACTACTGCCTTTGGAGACCCAGTACTTC.

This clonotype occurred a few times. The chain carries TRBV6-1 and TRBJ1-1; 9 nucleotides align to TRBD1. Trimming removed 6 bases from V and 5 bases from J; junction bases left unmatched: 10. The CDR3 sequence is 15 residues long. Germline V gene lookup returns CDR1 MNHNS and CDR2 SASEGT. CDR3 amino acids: CASRNDRGGGTEAFF. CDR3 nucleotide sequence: TGTGCCAGCAGAAACGACAGGGGGGGGGGGACTGAAGCTTTCTTT.

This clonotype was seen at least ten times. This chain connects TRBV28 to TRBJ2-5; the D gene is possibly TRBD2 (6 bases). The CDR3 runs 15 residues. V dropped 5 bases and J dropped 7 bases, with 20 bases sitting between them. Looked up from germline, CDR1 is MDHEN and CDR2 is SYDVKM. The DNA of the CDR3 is TGTGCCAGCAGTCCCGCCCTGGGGGGAGTGGGGACCCAGTACTTC. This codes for CASSPALGGVGTQYF. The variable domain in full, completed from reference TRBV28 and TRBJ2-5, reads DVKVTQSSRYLVKRTGEKVFLECVQDMDHENMFWYRQDPGLGLRLIYFSYDVKMKEKGDIPEGYSVSREKKERFSLILESASTNQTSMYLCASSPALGGVGTQYFGPGTRLLVL.

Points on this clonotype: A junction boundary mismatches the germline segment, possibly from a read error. CDR3 nucleotides: TGTGCCAGCAGCTTGGCCGATATTTACCGGGGATTCACTTTT. The encoded protein is CASSLADIYRGFTF. The rearrangement joins TRBV5-8 to TRBJ1-4; D ambiguous. From germline, CDR1 is SGHTS and CDR2 YDEGEE. This CDR3 comprises 14 residues.

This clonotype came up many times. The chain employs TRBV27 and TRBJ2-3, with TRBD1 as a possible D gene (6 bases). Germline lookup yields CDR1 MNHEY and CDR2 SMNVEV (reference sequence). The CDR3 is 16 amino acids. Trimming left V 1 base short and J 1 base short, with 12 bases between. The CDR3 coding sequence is TGTGCCAGCAGTTTATATAGGAACAGGGGCACAGATACGCAGTATTTT. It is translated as CASSLYRNRGTDTQYF.

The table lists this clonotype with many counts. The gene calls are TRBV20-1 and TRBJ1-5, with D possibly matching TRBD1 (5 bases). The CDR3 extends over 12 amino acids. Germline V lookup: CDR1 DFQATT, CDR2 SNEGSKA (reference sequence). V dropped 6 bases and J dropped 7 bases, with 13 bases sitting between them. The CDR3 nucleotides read TGCAGTGCCGGGGGGAGCAGGCAGCCCCAGCATTTT. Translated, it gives CSAGGSRQPQHF.

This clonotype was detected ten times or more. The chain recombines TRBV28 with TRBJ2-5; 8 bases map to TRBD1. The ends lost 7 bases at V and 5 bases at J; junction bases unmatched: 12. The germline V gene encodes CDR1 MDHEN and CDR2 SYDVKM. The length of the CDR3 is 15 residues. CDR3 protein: CASNTPRTGRETQYF. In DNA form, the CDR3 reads TGTGCCAGCAATACCCCCCGGACAGGGAGGGAGACCCAGTACTTC.

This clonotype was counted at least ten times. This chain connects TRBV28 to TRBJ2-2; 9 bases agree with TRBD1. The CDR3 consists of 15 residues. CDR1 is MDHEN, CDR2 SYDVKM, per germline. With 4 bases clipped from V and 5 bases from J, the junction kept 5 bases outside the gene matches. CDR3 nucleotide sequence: TGTGCCAGCAGTTCCCCGGGACAGGGAACCGGGGAGCTGTTTTTT. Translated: CASSSPGQGTGELFF.

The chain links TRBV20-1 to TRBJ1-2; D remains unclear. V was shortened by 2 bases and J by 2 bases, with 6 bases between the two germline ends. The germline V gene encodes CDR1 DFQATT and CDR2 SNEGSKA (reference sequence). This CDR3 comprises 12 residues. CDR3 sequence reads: CSARWVNYGYTF. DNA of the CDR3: TGCAGTGCTAGATGGGTAAACTATGGCTACACCTTC.

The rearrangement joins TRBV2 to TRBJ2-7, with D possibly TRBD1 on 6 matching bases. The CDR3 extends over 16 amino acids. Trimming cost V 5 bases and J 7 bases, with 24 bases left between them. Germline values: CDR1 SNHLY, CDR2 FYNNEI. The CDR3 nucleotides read TGTGCCAGCAGTTCAAGTCGGGTCAGGGGAAGTTGGGAGCAGTACTTC. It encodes CASSSSRVRGSWEQYF.

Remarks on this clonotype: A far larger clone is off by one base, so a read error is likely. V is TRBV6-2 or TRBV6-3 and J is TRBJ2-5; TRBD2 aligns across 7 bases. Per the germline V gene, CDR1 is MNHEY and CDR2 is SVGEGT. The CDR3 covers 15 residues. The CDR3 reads CASSESGGRADEQLF. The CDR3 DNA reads TGCGCCAGCAGTGAGTCAGGTGGGAGGGCCGATGAGCAGCTCTTC.

The CDR3 protein is CASSFKRMSSYEQYF. The DNA of the CDR3 is TGTGCCAGCAGTTTTAAGCGGATGAGCTCCTACGAGCAGTACTTC. The rearrangement links TRBV28 to TRBJ2-7; maybe TRBD2 (5 bases). Looked up from germline, CDR1 is MDHEN and CDR2 is SYDVKM. The V and J ends lost 3 bases and 0 bases respectively, with 12 bases between them. The CDR3 sequence is 15 residues long.

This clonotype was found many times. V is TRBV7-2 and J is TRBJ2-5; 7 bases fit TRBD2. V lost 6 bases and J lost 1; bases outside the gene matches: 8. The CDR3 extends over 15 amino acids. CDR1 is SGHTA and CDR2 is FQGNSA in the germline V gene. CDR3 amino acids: CASRSQSGVQETQYF. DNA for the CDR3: TGTGCCAGCAGATCCCAGAGCGGGGTCCAAGAGACCCAGTACTTC.

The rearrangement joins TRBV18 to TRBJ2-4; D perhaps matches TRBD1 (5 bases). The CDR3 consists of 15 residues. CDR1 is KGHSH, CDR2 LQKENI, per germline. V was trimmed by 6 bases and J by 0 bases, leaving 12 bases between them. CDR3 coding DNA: TGTGCCAGCTCGTGGGGCCCACTAGCCAAAAACATTCAGTACTTC. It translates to CASSWGPLAKNIQYF.

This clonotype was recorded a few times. The CDR3, as DNA: TGTGCCAGCAGTGCGGGGGGGCAAGGCGAAAAACTGTTTTTT. Amino acid sequence: CASSAGGQGEKLFF. V and J are TRBV2 and TRBJ1-4; a possible D gene is TRBD1 (6 bases). This CDR3 has 14 amino acids. V was clipped by 4 bases and J by 8 bases, with 14 bases between them. Germline V gene sequence: CDR1 SNHLY, CDR2 FYNNEI.

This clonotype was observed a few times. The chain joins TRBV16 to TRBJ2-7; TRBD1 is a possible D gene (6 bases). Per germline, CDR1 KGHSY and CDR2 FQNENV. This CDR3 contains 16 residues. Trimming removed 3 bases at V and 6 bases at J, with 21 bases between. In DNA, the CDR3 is TGTGCCAGCAGCCACCTCCTACAGGGTATCTCGGGCGAGCAGTACTTC. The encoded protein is CASSHLLQGISGEQYF.